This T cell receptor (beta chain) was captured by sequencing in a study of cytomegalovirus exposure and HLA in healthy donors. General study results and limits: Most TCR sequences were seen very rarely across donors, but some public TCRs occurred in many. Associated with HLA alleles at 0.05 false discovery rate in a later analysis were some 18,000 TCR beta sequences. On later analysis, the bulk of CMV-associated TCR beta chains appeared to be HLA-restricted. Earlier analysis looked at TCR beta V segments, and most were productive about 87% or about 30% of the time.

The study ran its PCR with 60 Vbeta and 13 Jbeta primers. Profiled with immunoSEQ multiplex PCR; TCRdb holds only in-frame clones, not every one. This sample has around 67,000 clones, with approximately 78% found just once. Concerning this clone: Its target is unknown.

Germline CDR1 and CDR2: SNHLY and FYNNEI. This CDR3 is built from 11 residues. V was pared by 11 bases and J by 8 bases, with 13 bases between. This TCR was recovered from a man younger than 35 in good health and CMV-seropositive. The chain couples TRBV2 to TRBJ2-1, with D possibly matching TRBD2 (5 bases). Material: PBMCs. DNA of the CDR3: TGTGCCGATATACTAGGGCATGAGCAGTTCTTC. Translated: CADILGHEQFF.